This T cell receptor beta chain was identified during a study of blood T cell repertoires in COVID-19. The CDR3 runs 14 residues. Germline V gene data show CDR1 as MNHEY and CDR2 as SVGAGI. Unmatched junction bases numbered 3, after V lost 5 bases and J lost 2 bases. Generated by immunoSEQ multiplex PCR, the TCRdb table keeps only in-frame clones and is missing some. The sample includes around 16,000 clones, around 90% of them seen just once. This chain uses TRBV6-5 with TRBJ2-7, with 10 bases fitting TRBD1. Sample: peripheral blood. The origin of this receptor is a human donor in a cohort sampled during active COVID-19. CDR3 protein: CASSRTGGPYEQYF. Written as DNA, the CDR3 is TGTGCCAGCAGTCGGACAGGGGGACCCTACGAGCAGTACTTC.